These T cell receptor beta chains were read from a single sample in a study of blood T cell repertoires in COVID-19. This table comes from immunoSEQ multiplex PCR, and its TCRdb copy is limited to in-frame clones, with some not included. Here the sample spans around 200,000 clones, roughly 87% being singletons. Specimen: PBMCs or T cells enriched from blood (not recorded which). The receptors here all came from a man between 18 and 29 years old with acute COVID-19. Both conserved end residues are part of each CDR3. Fields, in order: V gene, clone size, D gene, J gene, CDR3 protein, CDR3 DNA. The D gene is left open where the match is weak. Not every row has a clone size; where given, it reads once, few, many or a size class.

TRBV6-2/TRBV6-3	-	-	TRBJ2-4	CASSYPVLGNIQYF	TGTGCCAGCAGTTACCCCGTCCTCGGAAACATTCAGTACTTC
TRBV29-1	-	TRBD1	TRBJ2-7	CSGQGAREQYF	TGCAGCGGGCAGGGGGCGCGAGAGCAGTACTTC
TRBV4-3	-	TRBD1	TRBJ2-7	CASSQGQGTYEQYF	TGCGCCAGCAGCCAAGGACAGGGGACCTACGAGCAGTACTTC
TRBV24-1	-	TRBD1	TRBJ2-7	CATSDRTGRFDEQYF	TGTGCCACCAGTGACCGGACAGGGCGGTTCGACGAGCAGTACTTC
TRBV3-1/TRBV3-2	-	TRBD2	TRBJ2-7	CASSPGLAGDEQYF	TGTGCCAGCAGCCCTGGACTAGCGGGGGACGAGCAGTACTTC
TRBV29-1	-	-	TRBJ2-1	CSVDSTGVF	TGCAGCGTTGATTCAACCGGAGTCTTC
TRBV28	once	TRBD1	TRBJ2-2	CASSRDRRNTGELFF	TGTGCCAGCAGTAGGGACAGGAGAAACACCGGGGAGCTGTTTTTT
TRBV7-9	-	-	TRBJ2-2	CASSPPPGGTNTGELFF	TGTGCCAGCAGCCCTCCCCCTGGAGGGACGAACACCGGGGAGCTGTTTTTT
TRBV18	once	-	TRBJ1-1	CASLAGREGTEAFF	TGTGCCAGCCTAGCCGGACGGGAAGGCACTGAAGCTTTCTTT
TRBV4-2	-	TRBD2	TRBJ2-3	CASSQRPSGDTDTQYF	TGTGCCAGCAGCCAACGTCCTAGCGGGGACACAGATACGCAGTATTTT
TRBV6-4	-	TRBD2	TRBJ2-3	CASSGTSEGDTQYF	TGTGCCAGCAGCGGGACTAGCGAGGGAGATACGCAGTATTTT
TRBV6-5	-	-	TRBJ2-4	CASKDTNIQYF	TGTGCCAGCAAAGACACAAACATTCAGTACTTC
TRBV7-3	-	-	TRBJ2-1	CASSWGEGVNEQFF	TGTGCCAGCTCCTGGGGGGAAGGGGTAAATGAGCAGTTCTTC
TRBV18	-	TRBD1	TRBJ2-1	CASSPEDREVFVDSYNEQFF	TGTGCCAGCTCACCGGAGGACAGGGAAGTTTTCGTTGATAGCTACAATGAGCAGTTCTTC
TRBV24-1	once	-	TRBJ2-1	CATSDLPSAYNEQFF	TGTGCCACCAGTGATTTGCCAAGCGCCTACAATGAGCAGTTCTTC
TRBV2	-	-	TRBJ2-1	CASSSRGGQSSYNEQFF	TGTGCCAGCAGCTCAAGGGGGGGGCAGAGCTCCTACAATGAGCAGTTCTTC
TRBV6-1	-	TRBD1	TRBJ1-4	CASSGRMDRGRGEKLFF	TGTGCCAGCAGTGGTAGGATGGACAGGGGAAGAGGTGAAAAACTGTTTTTT
TRBV7-9	-	TRBD1	TRBJ1-6	CASSLTTGGESPLHF	TGTGCCAGCAGCTTAACGACAGGGGGAGAATCACCCCTCCACTTT
TRBV5-4	-	-	TRBJ2-6	CASTQSGRGANVLTF	TGTGCCAGCACCCAGTCAGGCCGAGGGGCCAACGTCCTGACTTTC
TRBV6-5	-	-	TRBJ1-2	CASSYPQQTGHYGYTF	TGTGCCAGCAGTTACCCCCAACAGACAGGACACTATGGCTACACCTTC
TRBV4-3	few	TRBD1	TRBJ1-2	CASSQGTGPNYGYTF	TGCGCCAGCAGCCAGGGGACAGGGCCTAACTATGGCTACACCTTC
TRBV4-1	-	TRBD1	TRBJ1-2	CASSQHTGGKSERNYGYTF	TGCGCCAGCAGCCAGCATACAGGGGGCAAATCTGAACGAAACTATGGCTACACCTTC
TRBV14	-	-	TRBJ1-1	CASSQVFGVAEAFF	TGTGCCAGCAGCCAAGTTTTCGGGGTCGCTGAAGCTTTCTTT
TRBV28	once	-	TRBJ2-5	CASSSPGGPETQYF	TGTGCCAGCAGTAGTCCCGGAGGCCCCGAGACCCAGTACTTC
TRBV24-1	-	-	TRBJ1-1	CATSDINTEAFF	TGTGCCACCAGTGATATAAACACTGAAGCTTTCTTT
TRBV6-5	-	-	TRBJ2-1	CASSSGGPEYNEQFF	TGTGCCAGCAGTTCAGGAGGTCCCGAATACAATGAGCAGTTCTTC
TRBV5-1	few	TRBD1	TRBJ2-5	CASSAGQEPQVAYF	TGCGCCAGCAGCGCGGGACAGGAACCTCAGGTGGCGTACTTC
TRBV3-1/TRBV3-2	-	-	TRBJ2-4	CASSQDQGGYAKNIQYF	TGTGCCAGCAGCCAAGATCAGGGGGGCTATGCCAAAAACATTCAGTACTTC
TRBV9	-	-	TRBJ2-1	CASSVSGSSYNEQFF	TGTGCCAGCAGCGTAAGCGGTAGCTCCTACAATGAGCAGTTCTTC
TRBV6-5	-	-	TRBJ2-1	CASTPDSDSYNEQFF	TGTGCCAGCACCCCCGACAGCGACTCCTACAATGAGCAGTTCTTC
TRBV28	-	-	TRBJ1-3	CASTPRGSSGNTIYF	TGTGCCAGCACCCCGCGCGGGAGCTCTGGAAACACCATATATTTT
TRBV3-1/TRBV3-2	-	-	TRBJ2-3	CASSVRTGPVGDTQYF	TGTGCCAGCAGCGTAAGAACAGGGCCTGTTGGGGATACGCAGTATTTT
TRBV27	few	TRBD2	TRBJ2-5	CASSLSLRWGGETQYF	TGTGCCAGCAGTTTGTCCCTGAGATGGGGGGGGGAGACCCAGTACTTC
TRBV9	few	TRBD2	TRBJ2-2	CASSRVAGGNTGELFF	TGTGCCAGCAGCAGGGTAGCGGGAGGGAACACCGGGGAGCTGTTTTTT
TRBV10-3	-	TRBD2	TRBJ2-1	CAITRAGGDEQFF	TGTGCCATCACCCGAGCGGGAGGGGATGAGCAGTTCTTC
TRBV30	few	-	TRBJ1-6	CAWRDKSSYNSPLHF	TGTGCCTGGAGAGACAAGAGCTCCTATAATTCACCCCTCCACTTT
TRBV5-8	-	-	TRBJ2-7	CASSLFFLEQYF	TGTGCCAGCAGCTTGTTCTTCCTGGAGCAGTACTTC
TRBV7-8	-	-	TRBJ1-2	CASSLALASGYGYTF	TGTGCCAGCAGCTTAGCCCTAGCTAGCGGCTATGGCTACACCTTC
TRBV5-4	-	TRBD1	TRBJ1-1	CASSPRGSTEAFF	TGTGCCAGCAGCCCCAGGGGGTCGACTGAAGCTTTCTTT
TRBV7-6	-	-	TRBJ2-1	CASSLTGTSSGNEQFF	TGTGCCAGCAGCTTGACAGGGACTAGTTCGGGCAATGAGCAGTTCTTC
TRBV28	-	-	TRBJ2-1	CASSLTGNEQFF	TGTGCCAGCAGTTTAACAGGGAATGAGCAGTTCTTC
TRBV2	once	-	TRBJ2-7	CASSALGAGEQYF	TGTGCCAGCAGTGCCCTAGGGGCCGGCGAGCAGTACTTC
TRBV7-8	-	TRBD1	TRBJ1-1	CASSEQGATEAFF	TGTGCCAGCAGCGAACAGGGGGCCACTGAAGCTTTCTTT
TRBV4-2	-	TRBD1	TRBJ1-2	CASSQGRDRGYSGGYTF	TGTGCCAGCAGCCAAGGGCGGGACAGGGGCTATTCTGGCGGCTACACCTTC
TRBV9	-	TRBD1	TRBJ1-1	CASSADRVRGNTEAFF	TGTGCCAGCAGCGCGGACAGGGTAAGGGGGAACACTGAAGCTTTCTTT
TRBV15	-	TRBD1	TRBJ2-5	CATSRDRGKETQYF	TGTGCCACCAGCAGGGACAGGGGAAAAGAGACCCAGTACTTC
TRBV28	-	-	TRBJ1-2	CASSLATPLTGVYGYTF	TGTGCCAGCAGTTTAGCTACCCCCCTAACAGGAGTCTATGGCTACACCTTC
TRBV9	-	TRBD2	TRBJ2-3	CASSAGTSVGTDTQYF	TGTGCCAGCAGCGCTGGGACTAGCGTCGGCACAGATACGCAGTATTTT
TRBV5-1	-	-	TRBJ1-4	CASSLAAGFNEKLFF	TGCGCCAGCAGCTTGGCCGCGGGGTTTAATGAAAAACTGTTTTTT
TRBV24-1	-	TRBD1	TRBJ2-3	CATSDTAGTGTTDTQYF	TGTGCCACCAGTGATACCGCCGGGACAGGAACCACAGATACGCAGTATTTT
TRBV15	once	-	TRBJ2-3	CATSGLTGTDSPDTQYF	TGTGCCACCAGCGGACTAACCGGGACAGATAGTCCAGATACGCAGTATTTT
TRBV20-1	-	-	TRBJ2-7	CSARDVGVQYF	TGCAGTGCTAGAGATGTAGGGGTACAGTACTTC
TRBV30	-	TRBD2	TRBJ2-1	CAWSGTASGSNEQFF	TGTGCCTGGAGTGGAACGGCTAGCGGGAGCAATGAGCAGTTCTTC
TRBV2	-	TRBD2	TRBJ2-3	CASSEERLAGDTQYF	TGTGCCAGCAGTGAAGAGAGACTAGCGGGAGATACGCAGTATTTT